A single sample is the source of the 9 T cell receptor beta chains below, sequenced in a study of blood T cell repertoires in COVID-19. Method: immunoSEQ multiplex PCR; TCRdb's copy keeps in-frame clones and lacks some. The table has around 92,000 clones, 85% to 90% seen once. The sequenced sample consisted of peripheral blood. These receptors were taken from a woman aged 55-70 years in a cohort sampled during active or convalescent COVID-19.

V and J are TRBV28 and TRBJ1-5; 7 bases line up with TRBD1. Germline V gene data show CDR1 as MDHEN and CDR2 as SYDVKM. This CDR3 is built from 16 residues. Trimming took 6 bases from V and 0 from J; bases not matched to a gene: 8. In nucleotides, the CDR3 is TGTGCCAGCAGAACCTCGAGGGACAGTAGCAATCAGCCCCAGCATTTT. Translation: CASRTSRDSSNQPQHF.

V gene TRBV5-5 combines with J gene TRBJ1-2; a possible D gene is TRBD1 (5 bases). Trimming left V 0 bases short and J 4 bases short, with 13 bases between. Germline V gene lookup returns CDR1 SGHKS and CDR2 YYEKEE (reference sequence). The CDR3 length is 15 residues. The CDR3 loop is CASSLDPGYAYGYTF. Here the CDR3 DNA reads TGTGCCAGCAGCTTGGATCCAGGGTACGCCTATGGCTACACCTTC.

Comment on this clone: The junction shows a germline mismatch at one end, possibly a read error. This rearrangement joins TRBV5-8 to TRBJ1-2; D is possibly TRBD1 (6 bases). Per the germline V gene, CDR1 is SGHTS and CDR2 is YDEGEE. The CDR3 length is 12 residues. Written as DNA, the CDR3 is TGTGCCAGCAGCTCCCTGAGCGGACAGCCATTCTTC. Translated, it gives CASSSLSGQPFF. The full variable domain, its missing parts supplied by reference TRBV5-8 and TRBJ1-2, is EAGVTQSPTHLIKTRGQQATLRCSPISGHTSVYWYQQALGLGLQFLLWYDEGEERNRGNFPPRFSGRQFPNYSSELNVNALELEDSALYLCASSSLSGQPFFGSGTRLTVV.

CDR3 sequence reads: CSASRQGSADTQYF. CDR3 DNA sequence: TGCAGTGCTAGTCGGCAGGGGTCCGCAGATACGCAGTATTTT. V and J are TRBV20-1 and TRBJ2-3; possible D gene TRBD1, 6 bases. This CDR3 spans 14 amino acids. Germline-derived CDR1 and CDR2 are DFQATT and SNEGSKA (reference sequence). The V end was cut by 3 bases, the J end by 4 bases, with 14 bases between.

V usage is TRBV10-3 and J usage is TRBJ2-7; D may be TRBD2 (5 bases). Germline V gene lookup returns CDR1 ENHRY and CDR2 SYGVKD. Trimming shortened V by 0 bases and J by 4 bases, and 13 bases separated the two germline ends. The CDR3 has 15 residues. CDR3 DNA sequence: TGTGCCATCAGTGAGTCCCAGGCCGGGGTTTACGAGCAGTACTTC. Residues: CAISESQAGVYEQYF.

This clone showed up just once. This chain links TRBV18 with TRBJ2-1; TRBD2 matches at 8 bases. V lost 2 bases and J lost 8; bases outside the gene matches: 5. The CDR3 contains 14 residues. Germline CDR1 is KGHSH and CDR2 is LQKENI. The CDR3 DNA sequence: TGTGCCAGCTCACCAAGGGGACTAGTTCATGAGCAGTTCTTC. It specifies CASSPRGLVHEQFF.

The V gene is TRBV11-2, the J gene TRBJ2-2, with D perhaps matching TRBD2 (6 bases). The germline V gene has CDR1 SGHAT and CDR2 FQNNGV. The ends were cut back, 3 bases at V and 0 bases at J, with 11 bases in the middle. The CDR3 has 16 residues. As DNA, the CDR3 is TGTGCCAGCAGCTTTCGGGAGACTTCGAACACCGGGGAGCTGTTTTTT. Residues: CASSFRETSNTGELFF.

This clone was recorded only once. The chain has TRBV2 and TRBJ1-2, with D perhaps matching TRBD1 (5 bases). This CDR3 has 13 amino acids. V was clipped by 8 bases and J by 4 bases, with 14 bases between them. Per the germline V gene, CDR1 is SNHLY and CDR2 is FYNNEI. DNA for the CDR3: TGTGCCAGCTCGACAGTTCGAGGCTATGGCTACACCTTC. Its translation is CASSTVRGYGYTF.

V usage is TRBV28 and J usage is TRBJ1-2; tentative D call: TRBD1 (6 bases). This CDR3 is built from 16 residues. The V gene's germline CDR1 is MDHEN and CDR2 SYDVKM. V gave up 3 bases and J gave up 0 bases, with 14 bases separating them. CDR3 DNA sequence: TGTGCCAGCAGTTTCCCCTCAGGGGCCTCTAACTATGGCTACACCTTC. Its translation is CASSFPSGASNYGYTF.